Listed here is a single TCR beta chain. Its matching antigen is unknown. Indicated treatment: about 20 received Ad26.COV2.S at low or high dose, single or two shots; roughly 5 received placebo; per-sample allocation not given. Sampling was done on day 63 after the first vaccine or placebo injection. In the vaccine, an Ad26 vector expressed the SARS-CoV-2 spike of the Wuhan strain. TCRdb keeps only in-frame clones here, not all; method: immunoSEQ multiplex PCR. The profile shows a few hundred thousand clones, 92% of them singletons. This entry is derived from a study of Ad26.COV2.S vaccination and SARS-CoV-2 variants. On the study more broadly: In the study, Ad26.COV2.S was injected intramuscularly once, or twice 56 days apart.

Whole-study findings and limits: Vaccinees reportedly had broad spike-specific CD8+ and CD4+ T cell responses. The analyses of TCR breadth and depth may have understated the size of total T cell responses.

Germline loops: CDR1 MNHEY, CDR2 SVGAGI. CDR3 length: 14 amino acids. V shed 6 bases and J 3 bases; nucleotides not matched to a gene: 4. The source was peripheral blood, collected in a trial of Ad26.COV2.S vaccine versus placebo. The chain is built from TRBV6-5 and TRBJ2-2; 7 bases match TRBD2. This sequence originates from a person between 18 and 60 years old who received the Ad26.COV2.S COVID-19 vaccine or a placebo. The CDR3 coding sequence is TGTGCCAGCAGGAGGGAGGGCCACACCGGGGAGCTGTTTTTT. Translating it yields CASRREGHTGELFF.